What follows are 8 T cell receptor beta chains derived from one specimen sequenced in a study of blood T cell repertoires in COVID-19. TCRdb keeps only in-frame clones here, not all; method: immunoSEQ multiplex PCR. Seen here are about 100,000 clones, around 88% observed once, and the top ten hold 1.7%. Sequenced input: peripheral blood. The receptors were sampled from a man older than 75 with acute or convalescent COVID-19.

The rearrangement links TRBV4-3 to TRBJ2-6; D is perhaps TRBD1 (6 bases). V dropped 3 bases and J dropped 0 bases, with 12 bases sitting between them. Germline loops: CDR1 LGHNA, CDR2 YSLEER. CDR3 length: 17 residues. The CDR3 is CASSQTGTRSGANVLTF. CDR3 nucleotides: TGCGCCAGCAGCCAGACAGGTACCCGCTCTGGGGCCAACGTCCTGACTTTC.

The chain carries TRBV3-1 (or the pseudogene TRBV3-2) and TRBJ2-2; 13 positions agree with TRBD2. The CDR3 has 14 amino acids. From germline, CDR1 is LGHDT and CDR2 YNNKEL (reference sequence). Trimming cost V 4 bases and J 9 bases; bases outside gene matches: 2. CDR3 coding DNA: TGTGCCAGCAGCCCCGGGACTAGCGGGAGGGAGCTGTTTTTT. This encodes CASSPGTSGRELFF.

The chain links TRBV28 to TRBJ1-5; D gene uncertain. Germline CDR1 reads MDHEN; CDR2 reads SYDVKM. V was shortened by 3 bases and J by 0 bases, with 9 bases between the two germline ends. The CDR3 spans 15 residues. The CDR3 is CASSFQLISNQPQHF. CDR3 in DNA: TGTGCCAGCAGTTTCCAGTTAATTAGCAATCAGCCCCAGCATTTT.

The chain joins TRBV7-9 to TRBJ2-2, with TRBD2 identical over 9 bases. CDR1 is SEHNR, CDR2 FQNEAQ, per germline (reference sequence). The CDR3 runs to 17 residues. J lost 6 bases, V lost 1 base, and 9 bases had no gene match. The CDR3 DNA follows: TGTGCCAGCAGCTTAGTTGGTAGCGGGAGCTTGTCCGGGGAGCTGTTTTTT. Residues: CASSLVGSGSLSGELFF.

The chain links TRBV11-2 to TRBJ2-1; the D gene is possibly TRBD2 (5 bases). This CDR3 is 13 amino acids long. V was pared by 8 bases and J by 6 bases, with 14 bases between. Germline-derived CDR1 and CDR2 are SGHAT and FQNNGV. CDR3 region: CASGARTLNEQFF. As DNA, the CDR3 is TGTGCCAGCGGCGCCAGGACTCTCAATGAGCAGTTCTTC.

The genes are TRBV19 and TRBJ2-7; 7 nucleotides agree with TRBD1. The CDR3 runs to 13 residues. Germline V gene lookup returns CDR1 LNHDA and CDR2 SQIVND (reference sequence). The V segment lost 6 bases and the J segment 3 bases; nucleotides outside the gene matches: 5. CDR3 sequence: CASRGTDHYEQYF. The CDR3, as DNA: TGTGCCAGTAGGGGGACAGACCACTACGAGCAGTACTTC.

The V gene is TRBV19, the J gene TRBJ1-3; the match to TRBD1 covers 9 bases. Trimming cost V 10 bases and J 2 bases; bases outside gene matches: 9. In germline, CDR1 is LNHDA, CDR2 SQIVND (reference sequence). This CDR3 has 15 amino acids. Written as DNA, the CDR3 is TGTGCCACCGGGGGGACAGGGATCACTGGAAACACCATATATTTT. Protein sequence: CATGGTGITGNTIYF.

The chain employs TRBV11-2 and TRBJ1-1; 9 bases match TRBD1. Per germline, CDR1 SGHAT and CDR2 FQNNGV. The CDR3 length is 14 residues. The DNA for the CDR3 is TGTGCGAAAATCACAGGGGGCCTGGGCACTGAAGCTTTCTTT. Its translation: CAKITGGLGTEAFF.